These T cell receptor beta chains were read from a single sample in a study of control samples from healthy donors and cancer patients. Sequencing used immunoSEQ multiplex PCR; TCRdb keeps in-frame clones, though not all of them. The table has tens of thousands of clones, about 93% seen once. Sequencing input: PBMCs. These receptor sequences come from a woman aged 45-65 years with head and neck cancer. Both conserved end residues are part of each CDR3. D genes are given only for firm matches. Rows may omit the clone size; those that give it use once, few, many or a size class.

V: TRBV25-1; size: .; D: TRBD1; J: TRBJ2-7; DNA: TGTGCCAGCAGTGAATTGGGCAGGGGGCCTCTCGAGCAGTACTTC; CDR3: CASSELGRGPLEQYF
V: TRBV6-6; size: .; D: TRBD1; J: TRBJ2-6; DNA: TGTGCCAGCAGTCCCCCCGGGGGCAGGGGGCGATCCGGGGCCAACGTCCTGACTTTC; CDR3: CASSPPGGRGRSGANVLTF
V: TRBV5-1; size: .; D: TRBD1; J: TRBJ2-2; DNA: TGCGCCAGCAGCTTGGCCGGGACAGGTAGCACCGGGGAGCTGTTTTTT; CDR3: CASSLAGTGSTGELFF
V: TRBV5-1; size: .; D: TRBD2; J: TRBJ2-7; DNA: TGCGCCAGCAGCATAGGACTAGCGGACTCCTACGAGCAGTACTTC; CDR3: CASSIGLADSYEQYF
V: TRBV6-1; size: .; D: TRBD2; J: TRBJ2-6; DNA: TGTGCCAGCAGTGGGCGGGGGAACTCTGGGGCCAACGTCCTGACTTTC; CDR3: CASSGRGNSGANVLTF
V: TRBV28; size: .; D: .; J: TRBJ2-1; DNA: TGTGCCAGCAGCCCCGCCGGACTCCGCAATGAGCAGTTCTTC; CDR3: CASSPAGLRNEQFF
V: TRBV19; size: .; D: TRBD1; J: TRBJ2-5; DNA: TGTGCCAGTAGTACACACAGGGGGCGAGGGGAGACCCAGTACTTC; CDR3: CASSTHRGRGETQYF
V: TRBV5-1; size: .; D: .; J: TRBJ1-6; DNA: TGCGCCAGCAGCTTGGAGGGGGATTCACCCCTCCACTTT; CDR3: CASSLEGDSPLHF
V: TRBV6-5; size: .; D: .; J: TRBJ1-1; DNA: TGTGCCAGCAGAGTAGGGAACACTGAAGCTTTCTTT; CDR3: CASRVGNTEAFF
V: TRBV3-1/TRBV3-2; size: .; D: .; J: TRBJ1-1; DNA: TGTGCCAGCAGCCCCGATCGAGTGCGGGACACTGAAGCTTTCTTT; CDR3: CASSPDRVRDTEAFF
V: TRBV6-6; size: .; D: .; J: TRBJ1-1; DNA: TGTGCCAGCAGCTATGTGACCGGGGCTCTCATCACGGGAGAAAACACTGAAGCTTTCTTT; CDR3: CASSYVTGALITGENTEAFF
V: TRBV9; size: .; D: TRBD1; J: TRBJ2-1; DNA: TGTGCCAGCAGCGTAGGAAGGATGAGGACAGGGGGGAACAATGAGCAGTTCTTC; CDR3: CASSVGRMRTGGNNEQFF
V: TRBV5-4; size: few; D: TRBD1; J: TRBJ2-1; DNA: TGTGCCAGCAGGGTGGGCGGACAGGGCTCCTACAATGAGCAGTTCTTC; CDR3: CASRVGGQGSYNEQFF
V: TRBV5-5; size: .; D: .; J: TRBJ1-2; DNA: TGTGCCAGCAGCCTCCCGGGGGGGGGCTATGGCTACACCTTC; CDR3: CASSLPGGGYGYTF
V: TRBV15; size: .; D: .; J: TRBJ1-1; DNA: TGTGCCACCTCAGCCCTATTTATGAACACTGAAGCTTTCTTT; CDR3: CATSALFMNTEAFF
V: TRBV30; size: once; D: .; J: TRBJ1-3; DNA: TGTGCCCTCACCCCTGGACCCACCTCTGGAAACACCATATATTTT; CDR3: CALTPGPTSGNTIYF
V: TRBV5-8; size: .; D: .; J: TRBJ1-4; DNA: TGTGCCAGCAGCTTGACCTTGACGGGAGAGGGTGAAAAACTGTTTTTT; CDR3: CASSLTLTGEGEKLFF
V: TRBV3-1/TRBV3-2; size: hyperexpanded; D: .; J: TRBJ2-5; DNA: TGTGCCAGCAGCCAAGAGGACGGGGTGGAGACCCAGTACTTC; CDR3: CASSQEDGVETQYF
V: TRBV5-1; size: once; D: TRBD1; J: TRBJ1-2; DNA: TGCGCCAGCAGGCTTGGGGACAGGGGTGGCTACACCTTC; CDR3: CASRLGDRGGYTF
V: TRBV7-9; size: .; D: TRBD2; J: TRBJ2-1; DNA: TGTGCCAGCAGCCACACTCCGGGACTAGCAACCTACAATGAGCAGTTCTTC; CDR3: CASSHTPGLATYNEQFF
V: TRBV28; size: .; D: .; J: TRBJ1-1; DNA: TGTGCCAGCAGTTCCTCAGGCGGAAGCATGAACACTGAAGCTTTCTTT; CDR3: CASSSSGGSMNTEAFF
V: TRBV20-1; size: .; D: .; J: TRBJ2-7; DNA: TGCAGTGCTAGAGAAGGGGACGAGCAGTACTTC; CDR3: CSAREGDEQYF
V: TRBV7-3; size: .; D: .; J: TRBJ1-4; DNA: TGTGCCAGCAGCTTAGAGAGGGCAAATGAAAAACTGTTTTTT; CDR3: CASSLERANEKLFF
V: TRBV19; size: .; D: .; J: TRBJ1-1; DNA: TGTGCCAGTAGTATCCAGGCTAGCACTGAAGCTTTCTTT; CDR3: CASSIQASTEAFF
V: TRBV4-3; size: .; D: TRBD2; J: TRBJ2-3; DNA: TGCGCCAGCAGCCAAGAGCAAGGAGGGAGGGCCCTGCCAGATACGCAGTATTTT; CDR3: CASSQEQGGRALPDTQYF
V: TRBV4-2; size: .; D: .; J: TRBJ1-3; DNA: TGTGCCAGCAGCCAAGATAACGGACCCACGACCATATATTTT; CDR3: CASSQDNGPTTIYF
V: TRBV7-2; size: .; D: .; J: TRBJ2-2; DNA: TGTGCCAGCAGCTTCAGCGGGCCGAACACCGGGGAGCTGTTTTTT; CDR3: CASSFSGPNTGELFF